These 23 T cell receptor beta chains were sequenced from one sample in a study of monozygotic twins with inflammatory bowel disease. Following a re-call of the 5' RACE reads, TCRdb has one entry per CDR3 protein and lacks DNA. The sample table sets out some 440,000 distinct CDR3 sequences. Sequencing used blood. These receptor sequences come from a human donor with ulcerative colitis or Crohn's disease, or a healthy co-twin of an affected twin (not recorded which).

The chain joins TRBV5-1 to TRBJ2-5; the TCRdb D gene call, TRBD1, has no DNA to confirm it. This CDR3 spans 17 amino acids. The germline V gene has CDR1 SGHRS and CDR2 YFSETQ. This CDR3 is CASSLGTGQPYQETQYF. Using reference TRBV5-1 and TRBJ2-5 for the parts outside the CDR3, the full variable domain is KAGVTQTPRYLIKTRGQQVTLSCSPISGHRSVSWYQQTPGQGLQFLFEYFSETQRNKGNFPGRFSGRQFSNSRSEMNVSTLELGDSALYLCASSLGTGQPYQETQYFGPGTRLLVL.

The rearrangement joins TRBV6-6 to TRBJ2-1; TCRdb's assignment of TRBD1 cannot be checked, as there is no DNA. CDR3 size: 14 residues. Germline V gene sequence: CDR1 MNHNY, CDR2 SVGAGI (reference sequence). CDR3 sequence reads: CASGYASGVNEQFF.

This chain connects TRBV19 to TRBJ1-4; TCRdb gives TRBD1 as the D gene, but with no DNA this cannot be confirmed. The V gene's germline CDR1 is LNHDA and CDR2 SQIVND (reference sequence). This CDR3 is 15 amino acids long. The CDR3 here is CASSPRDSRNEKLFF.

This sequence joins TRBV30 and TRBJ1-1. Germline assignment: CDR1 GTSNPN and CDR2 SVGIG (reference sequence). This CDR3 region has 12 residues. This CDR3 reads CAWSVSLGKAFF.

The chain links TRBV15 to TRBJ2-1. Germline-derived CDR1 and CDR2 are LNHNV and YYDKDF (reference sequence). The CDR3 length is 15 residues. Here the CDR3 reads CATSRDSSRYNEQFF.

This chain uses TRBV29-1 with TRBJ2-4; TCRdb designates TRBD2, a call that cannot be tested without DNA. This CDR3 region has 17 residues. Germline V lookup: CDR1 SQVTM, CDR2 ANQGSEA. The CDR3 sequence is CSVLQREEGKAKNIQYF.

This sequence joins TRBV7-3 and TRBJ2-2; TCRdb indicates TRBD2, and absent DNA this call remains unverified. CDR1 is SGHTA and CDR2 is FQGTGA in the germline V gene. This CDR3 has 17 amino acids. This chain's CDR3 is CASSAGPSRGHTGELFF.

The CDR3 here is CASSRNTGGHSETQYF. The chain combines TRBV7-2 with TRBJ2-5; TCRdb calls TRBD1, which cannot be checked without DNA. The CDR3 covers 16 residues. Germline CDR1 reads SGHTA; CDR2 reads FQGNSA. Based on the CDR3 plus reference TRBV7-2 and TRBJ2-5, the full variable domain is GAGVSQSPSNKVTEKGKDVELRCDPISGHTALYWYRQSLGQGLEFLIYFQGNSAPDKSGLPSDRFSAERTGGSVSTLTIQRTQQEDSAVYLCASSRNTGGHSETQYFGPGTRLLVL.

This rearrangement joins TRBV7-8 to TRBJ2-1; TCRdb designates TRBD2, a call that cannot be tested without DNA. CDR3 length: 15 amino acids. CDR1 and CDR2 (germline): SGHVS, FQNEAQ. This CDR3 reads CASSLARGGLNEQFF.

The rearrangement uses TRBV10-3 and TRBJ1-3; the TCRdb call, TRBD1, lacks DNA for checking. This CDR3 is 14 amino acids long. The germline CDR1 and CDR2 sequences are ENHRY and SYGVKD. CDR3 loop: CAISGDRSGNTIYF.

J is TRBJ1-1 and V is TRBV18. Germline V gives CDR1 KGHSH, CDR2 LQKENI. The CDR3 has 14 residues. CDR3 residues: CASSPTSLNTEAFF.

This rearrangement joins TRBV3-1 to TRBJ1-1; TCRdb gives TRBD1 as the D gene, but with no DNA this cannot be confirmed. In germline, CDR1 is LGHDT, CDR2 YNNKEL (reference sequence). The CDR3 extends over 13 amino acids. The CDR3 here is CASSPTGFTEAFF.

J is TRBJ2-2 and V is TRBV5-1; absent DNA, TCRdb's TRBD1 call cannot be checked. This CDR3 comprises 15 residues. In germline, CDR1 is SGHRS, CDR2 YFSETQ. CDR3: CASSLGGQNTGELFF.

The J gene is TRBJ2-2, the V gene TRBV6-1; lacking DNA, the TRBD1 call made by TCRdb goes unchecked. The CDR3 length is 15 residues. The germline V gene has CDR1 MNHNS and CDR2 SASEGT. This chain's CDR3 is CASSRSGVKSGELFF.

CDR3 amino acids: CSAPSRWTEAFF. This rearrangement joins TRBV20-1 to TRBJ1-1. The CDR3 spans 12 residues. Germline V gene data show CDR1 as DFQATT and CDR2 as SNEGSKA (reference sequence).

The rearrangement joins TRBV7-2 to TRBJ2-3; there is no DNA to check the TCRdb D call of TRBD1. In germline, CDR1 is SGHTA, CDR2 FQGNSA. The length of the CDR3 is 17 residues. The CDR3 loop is CASSLIGTGDPTDTQYF.

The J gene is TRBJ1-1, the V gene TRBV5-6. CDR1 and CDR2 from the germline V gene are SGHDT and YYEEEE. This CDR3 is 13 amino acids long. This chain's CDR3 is CASSLVGEPEAFF.

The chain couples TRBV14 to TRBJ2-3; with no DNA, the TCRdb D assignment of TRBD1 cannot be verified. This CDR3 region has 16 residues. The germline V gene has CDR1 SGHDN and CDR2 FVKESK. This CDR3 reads CASSQDGGRWTDTQYF.

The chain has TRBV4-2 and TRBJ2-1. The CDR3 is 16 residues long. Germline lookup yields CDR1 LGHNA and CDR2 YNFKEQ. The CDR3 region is CASSQGVSSSYNEQFF.

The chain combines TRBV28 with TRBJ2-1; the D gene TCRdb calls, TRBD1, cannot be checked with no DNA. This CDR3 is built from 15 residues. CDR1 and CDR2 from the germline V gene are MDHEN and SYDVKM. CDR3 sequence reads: CASSFGGAVRNEQFF.

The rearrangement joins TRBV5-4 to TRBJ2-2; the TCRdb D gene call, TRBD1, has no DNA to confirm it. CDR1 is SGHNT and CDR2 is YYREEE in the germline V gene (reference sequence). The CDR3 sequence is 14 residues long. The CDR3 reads CAGSGGGNTGELFF.

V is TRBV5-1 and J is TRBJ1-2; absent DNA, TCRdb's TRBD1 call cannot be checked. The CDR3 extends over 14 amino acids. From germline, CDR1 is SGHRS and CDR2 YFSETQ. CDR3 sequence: CASSLGDRNYGYTF.

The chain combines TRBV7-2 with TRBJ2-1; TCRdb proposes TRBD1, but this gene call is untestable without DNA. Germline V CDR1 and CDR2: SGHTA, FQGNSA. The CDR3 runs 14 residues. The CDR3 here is CASSLGAGAQEQFF.